The present T cell receptor (beta chain) was sequenced within a study of T cell responses to AZD1222 COVID-19 vaccine. CDR3 length: 12 residues. V shed 6 bases and J shed 2 bases, with 8 bases lying between them. Overall study results and limits: The donors showed a predominance of white British ancestry and of females, with possible underestimation of clonal diversity. Reports indicate that nearly half of spike-specific TCRs are directed at unmutated variant regions.

Concerning this clone itself: The target antigen is unknown.

Sequenced by immunoSEQ multiplex PCR; TCRdb stores in-frame clones only, minus some. The sample holds about 180,000 clones, 90% to 95% seen once. The TCR comes from an adult who received the AZD1222 COVID-19 vaccine. The input for sequencing was peripheral blood, taken 28 days after the second AZD1222 dose. The chain carries TRBV12-3 or TRBV12-4 and TRBJ2-7; no reliable D call. CDR3 coding DNA: TGTGCCAGCAGCTATGGGCCCTACGAGCAGTACTTC. It encodes CASSYGPYEQYF.